This T cell receptor (beta chain) was sequenced for a study of blood T cell repertoires in COVID-19. On the study more broadly: There were acute and convalescent COVID-19 samples, and they came from the United States, Italy and Spain.

Data came from immunoSEQ multiplex PCR; TCRdb stores just in-frame clones and leaves some out. The sample lists a few hundred thousand clones, over 75% occurring once. It was during active infection that Seattle patients were enrolled and then longitudinally followed. This clonotype was obtained from a human donor with COVID-19, enrolled during active disease. The donor label of this sample is uncertain. Sequences were obtained from peripheral blood.

The CDR3 bases are TGTGCCAGCAGCTTGGCCGGGACTCCTGAAGCTTTCTTT. Translated: CASSLAGTPEAFF. The genes are TRBV5-5 and TRBJ1-1; weak D call: TRBD1 (5 bases). Germline V gene sequence: CDR1 SGHKS, CDR2 YYEKEE (reference sequence). V gave up 0 bases and J gave up 6 bases, with 9 bases separating them. The CDR3 runs to 13 residues.